This section outlines one TCR beta chain sequence together with its context. The antigen is unknown. TCR beta cDNA libraries included unique molecular identifiers. It was from roughly 1.1 to 9.2 million T cells that 530,000 or so cDNA molecules came. TCRdb itself ran the PCR reads through MiXCR, one entry per CDR3 protein. The sample holds around 200,000 distinct CDR3 sequences, 29% seen once. The V end lost 5 bases, the J end lost 4 bases, and 14 bases lay between the germline ends. The CDR3 length is 14 residues. This sample is drawn from a study of post-analysis software for immune sequencing data. Findings and limits, study-wide: Comparison with controls showed significantly lower normalized Chao1 diversity in multiple sclerosis patients. Clustering by F measure revealed strong co-clustering among samples prepared together in one batch. About 5 TRBV segments were significantly more frequent in patients than in controls. TRBV5-6, TRBV5-1 and TRBV20-1 were among these segments.

The source of this sequence is a girl aged 2 to 17 with multiple sclerosis. V and J are TRBV12-3 or TRBV12-4 and TRBJ1-1; D call uncertain. Sequencing used blood. For the CDR3, the DNA is TGTGCCAGCAGTCCCTGGAAGGGATCCACTGAAGCTTTCTTT. Translated: CASSPWKGSTEAFF.